This T cell receptor (beta chain) stems from a study of CD8 T cells in ankylosing spondylitis. Study-level points and caveats: A number of the motif variants had already been described in reactive arthritis synovial fluid and blood. Enrichment of disease-linked clones was reportedly significant in matched ankylosing spondylitis synovial fluid. Peripheral blood samples showed relatively rare disease-linked clones, and these clones were CD8+.

Trimming took 0 bases from V and 6 from J; bases not matched to a gene: 4. CDR1 and CDR2 from the germline V gene are MGHRA and YSYEKL. CDR3 length: 15 amino acids. TCRdb re-called the 5' RACE reads with MiXCR, one entry per CDR3 protein. The table shows approximately 340,000 distinct CDR3 sequences, with roughly 14% occurring only once. This clonotype was recorded at least ten times. Its specificity is not known. This receptor was taken from a male donor with ankylosing spondylitis or in good health (not recorded which). V and J are TRBV4-1 and TRBJ2-1; TRBD2 agrees at 8 bases. The specimen was blood, either unsorted or a sorted T cell fraction (not recorded which). The CDR3 bases are TGCGCCAGCAGCCAAGATCCCGGGACTAGCAATGAGCAGTTCTTC. This encodes CASSQDPGTSNEQFF.